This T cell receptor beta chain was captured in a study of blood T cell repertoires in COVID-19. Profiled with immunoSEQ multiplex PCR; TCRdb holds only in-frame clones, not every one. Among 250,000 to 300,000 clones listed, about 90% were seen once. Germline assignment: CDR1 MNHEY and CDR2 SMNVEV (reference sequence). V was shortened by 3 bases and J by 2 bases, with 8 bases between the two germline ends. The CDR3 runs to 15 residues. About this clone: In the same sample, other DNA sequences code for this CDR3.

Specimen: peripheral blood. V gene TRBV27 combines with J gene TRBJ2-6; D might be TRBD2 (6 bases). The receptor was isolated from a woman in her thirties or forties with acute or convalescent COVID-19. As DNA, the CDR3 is TGTGCCAGCAGTTTCGGAGGGGCTGGGGCCAACGTCCTGACTTTC. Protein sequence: CASSFGGAGANVLTF.